The rows below give T cell receptor beta chains drawn from one sample of a study of cytomegalovirus exposure and HLA in healthy donors. The protocol was immunoSEQ multiplex PCR, while the TCRdb copy is restricted to in-frame clones and leaves out a portion. The table lists 100,000 to 120,000 clones, approximately 78% of them singletons. The specimen was PBMCs. The receptors originated from a woman aged 25 to 45 in good health and CMV-seronegative. Both conserved end residues are part of each CDR3. Each record gives: J gene, D gene, V gene, clone size, CDR3 DNA, CDR3 protein. D genes are given only for firm matches. Where a row states a size, it is once, few, many or the class of an expanded clone; other rows omit it.

TRBJ2-3 | . | TRBV7-2 | . | TGTGCCAGCAGCCTTGGACAGAGCCGCACAGATACGCAGTATTTT | CASSLGQSRTDTQYF
TRBJ1-5 | . | TRBV11-2 | once | TGTGCCAGCAGCTTAGCGGGAGGCAATCAGCCCCAGCATTTT | CASSLAGGNQPQHF
TRBJ2-1 | TRBD2 | TRBV4-2 | . | TGTGCCAGCAGCCAAGACGGGGGGGGAGAGCCCTACAATGAGCAGTTCTTC | CASSQDGGGEPYNEQFF
TRBJ1-2 | . | TRBV28 | . | TGTGCCAGCAGTTTACCCGCGACAGGAAACTATGGCTACACCTTC | CASSLPATGNYGYTF
TRBJ1-4 | TRBD1 | TRBV15 | . | TGTGCCACCAGCAGGGATCCACAGGGGGTTAATGAAAAACTGTTTTTT | CATSRDPQGVNEKLFF
TRBJ1-5 | TRBD1 | TRBV19 | . | TGTGCCAGTAGCGAACGGACAGGCACTCAGCCCCAGCATTTT | CASSERTGTQPQHF
TRBJ1-2 | TRBD1 | TRBV2 | . | TGTGCCAGCATACCAAGACAGGGACCAAACTATGGCTACACCTTC | CASIPRQGPNYGYTF
TRBJ2-2 | . | TRBV29-1 | . | TGCAGCGTCAGACAGAACGCGAACACCGGGGAGCTGTTTTTT | CSVRQNANTGELFF
TRBJ1-2 | . | TRBV7-2 | . | TGTGCCAGCAGCTTAGTTGGGTTGGGCAGATCCTATGGCTACACCTTC | CASSLVGLGRSYGYTF
TRBJ1-5 | . | TRBV7-2 | . | TGTGCCAGCAGCTTATCTGGGGGCGAAGGCAATCAGCCCCAGCATTTT | CASSLSGGEGNQPQHF
TRBJ2-6 | . | TRBV7-2 | . | TGTGCCAGCAGGAGGATGGGTGGGGCCAACGTCCTGACTTTC | CASRRMGGANVLTF
TRBJ2-7 | TRBD2 | TRBV15 | once | TGTGCCACCAGCGCGGCGGGAGGCACCTACGAGCAGTACTTC | CATSAAGGTYEQYF
TRBJ2-5 | TRBD2 | TRBV5-1 | . | TGCGCCAGCAGCAACCAAAGGGTAGCGGGGGTCCCAGAGACCCAGTACTTC | CASSNQRVAGVPETQYF
TRBJ2-4 | TRBD2 | TRBV7-2 | . | TGTGCCAGCAGAGGCGGGGGGGTGATTCAGTACTTC | CASRGGGVIQYF
TRBJ1-2 | . | TRBV14 | . | TGTGCCAGCAGCCAAGCGGGGGGGATCGGACTTGGCTACACCTTC | CASSQAGGIGLGYTF
TRBJ2-3 | . | TRBV6-6 | . | TGTGCCAGCACCCCCCGGGGAAATCGGGCAGATACGCAGTATTTT | CASTPRGNRADTQYF
TRBJ1-5 | . | TRBV28 | . | TGTGCCAGCAGTTTCATTCGGGACAAGGACGTAACTAGCAATCAGCCCCAGCATTTT | CASSFIRDKDVTSNQPQHF
TRBJ1-6 | . | TRBV6-1 | . | TGTGCCAGCAGTGAAGAGTGGAGTGGTAATTCACCCCTCCACTTT | CASSEEWSGNSPLHF